The present TCR beta chain was sequenced within a study of T cell changes during pregnancy in multiple sclerosis. The CDR3 length is 13 residues. In germline, CDR1 is SGHAT, CDR2 FQNNGV. Trimming stripped 2 bases from V and 2 bases from J, with 6 bases between. Measured with immunoSEQ multiplex PCR; TCRdb has only the in-frame clones, and not every one. The table lists some 43,000 clones, about 92% of them singletons. Sequencing used CD8+ T cells from peripheral blood mononuclear cells, obtained in the first trimester of pregnancy. V gene TRBV11-2 combines with J gene TRBJ1-1; D remains ambiguous. The clonotype originates from a female donor with multiple sclerosis, enrolled in a pregnancy study. CDR3 bases: TGTGCCAGCAGCTTACACAGCAACACTGAAGCTTTCTTT. Translated: CASSLHSNTEAFF.